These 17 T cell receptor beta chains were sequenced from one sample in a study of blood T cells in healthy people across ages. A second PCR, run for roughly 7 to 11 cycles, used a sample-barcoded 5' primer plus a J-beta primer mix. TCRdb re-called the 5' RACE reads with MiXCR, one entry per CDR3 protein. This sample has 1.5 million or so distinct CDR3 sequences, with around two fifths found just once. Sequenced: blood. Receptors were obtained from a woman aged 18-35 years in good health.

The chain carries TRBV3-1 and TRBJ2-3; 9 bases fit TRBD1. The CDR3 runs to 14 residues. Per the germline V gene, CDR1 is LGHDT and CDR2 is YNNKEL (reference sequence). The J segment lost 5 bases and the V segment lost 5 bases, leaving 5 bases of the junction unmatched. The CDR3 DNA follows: TGTGCCAGCAGCGACGGACAGGGGATAGATACGCAGTATTTT. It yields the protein CASSDGQGIDTQYF.

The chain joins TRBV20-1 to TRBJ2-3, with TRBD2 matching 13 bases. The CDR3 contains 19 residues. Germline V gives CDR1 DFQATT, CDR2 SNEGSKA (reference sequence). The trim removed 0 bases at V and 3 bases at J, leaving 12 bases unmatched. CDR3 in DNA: TGCAGTGCTAGAGATCCGTCGCCACTAGCGGGGGGGAGAACAGATACGCAGTATTTT. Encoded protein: CSARDPSPLAGGRTDTQYF.

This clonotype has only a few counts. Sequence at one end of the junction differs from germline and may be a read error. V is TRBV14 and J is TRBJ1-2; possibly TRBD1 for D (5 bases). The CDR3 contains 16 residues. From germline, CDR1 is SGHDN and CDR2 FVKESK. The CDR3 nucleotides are TGTGCCAGTAGCCAATTAACATCCGGGGGTAACTATGGCTACACCTTC. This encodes CASSQLTSGGNYGYTF.

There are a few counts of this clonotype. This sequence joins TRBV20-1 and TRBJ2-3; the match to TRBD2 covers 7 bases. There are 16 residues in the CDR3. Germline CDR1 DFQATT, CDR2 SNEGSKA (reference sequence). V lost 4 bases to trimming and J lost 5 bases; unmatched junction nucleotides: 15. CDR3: CSATGTERLAGDTQYF. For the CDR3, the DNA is TGCAGTGCTACGGGAACGGAAAGACTAGCAGGAGATACGCAGTATTTT.

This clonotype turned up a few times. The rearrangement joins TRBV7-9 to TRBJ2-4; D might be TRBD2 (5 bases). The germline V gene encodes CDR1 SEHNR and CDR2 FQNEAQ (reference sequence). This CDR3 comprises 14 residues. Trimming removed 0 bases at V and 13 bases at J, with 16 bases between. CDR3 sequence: CASSLAGANDAQYF. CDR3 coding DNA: TGTGCCAGCAGCTTAGCGGGAGCCAACGACGCGCAGTACTTC.

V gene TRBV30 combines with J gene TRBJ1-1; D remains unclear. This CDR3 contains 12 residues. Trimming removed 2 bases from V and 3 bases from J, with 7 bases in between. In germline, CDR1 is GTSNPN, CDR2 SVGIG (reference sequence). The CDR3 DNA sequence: TGTGCCTGGAGTAGGAGGGACACTGAAGCTTTCTTT. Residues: CAWSRRDTEAFF.

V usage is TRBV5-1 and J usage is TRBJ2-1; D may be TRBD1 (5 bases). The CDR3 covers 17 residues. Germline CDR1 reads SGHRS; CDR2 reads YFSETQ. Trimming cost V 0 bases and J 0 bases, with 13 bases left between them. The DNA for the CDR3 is TGCGCCAGCAGCTTGGTTGGGGCCAGGAGCTCCTACAATGAGCAGTTCTTC. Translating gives CASSLVGARSSYNEQFF.

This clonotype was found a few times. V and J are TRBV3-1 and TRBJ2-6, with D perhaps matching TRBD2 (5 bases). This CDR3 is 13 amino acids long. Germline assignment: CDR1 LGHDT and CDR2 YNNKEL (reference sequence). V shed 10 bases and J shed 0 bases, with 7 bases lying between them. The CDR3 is CATRGSGANVLTF. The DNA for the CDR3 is TGTGCCACCCGGGGCTCTGGGGCCAACGTCCTGACTTTC.

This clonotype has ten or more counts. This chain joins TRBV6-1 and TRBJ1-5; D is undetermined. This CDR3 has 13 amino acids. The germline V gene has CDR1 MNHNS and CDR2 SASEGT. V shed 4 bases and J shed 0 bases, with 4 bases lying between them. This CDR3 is CASSAYSNQPQHF. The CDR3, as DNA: TGTGCCAGCAGTGCCTATAGCAATCAGCCCCAGCATTTT.

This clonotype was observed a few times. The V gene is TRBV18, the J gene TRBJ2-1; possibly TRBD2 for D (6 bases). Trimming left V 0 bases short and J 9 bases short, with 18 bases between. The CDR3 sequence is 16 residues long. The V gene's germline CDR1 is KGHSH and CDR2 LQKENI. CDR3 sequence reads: CASSPPERRQGGEQFF. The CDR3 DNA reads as TGTGCCAGCTCACCACCTGAGAGGAGGCAGGGAGGTGAGCAGTTCTTC.

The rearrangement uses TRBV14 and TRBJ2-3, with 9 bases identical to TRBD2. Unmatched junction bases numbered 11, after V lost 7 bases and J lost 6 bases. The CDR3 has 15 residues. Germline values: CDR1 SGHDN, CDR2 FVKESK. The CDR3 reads CASTLGLAGSDTQYF. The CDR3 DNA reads TGTGCCAGCACCTTAGGCCTAGCGGGGTCGGATACGCAGTATTTT.

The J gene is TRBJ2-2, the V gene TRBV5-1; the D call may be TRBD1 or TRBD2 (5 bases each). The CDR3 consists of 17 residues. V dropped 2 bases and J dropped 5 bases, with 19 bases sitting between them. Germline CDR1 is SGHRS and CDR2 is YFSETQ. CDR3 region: CASSLAPGGIMTGELFF. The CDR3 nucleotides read TGCGCCAGCAGCTTAGCCCCTGGGGGAATAATGACCGGGGAGCTGTTTTTT.

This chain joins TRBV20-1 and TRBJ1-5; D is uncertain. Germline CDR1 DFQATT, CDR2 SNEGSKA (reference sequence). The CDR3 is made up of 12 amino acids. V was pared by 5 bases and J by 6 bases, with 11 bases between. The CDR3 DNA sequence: TGCAGTGCTGTCGGGTCAAGTCAGCCCCAGCATTTT. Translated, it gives CSAVGSSQPQHF.

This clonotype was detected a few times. The DNA of the CDR3 is TGTGCCACCAGCGACCGGGACGTAGGCAATGAGGTGCAGTTCTTC. Protein product: CATSDRDVGNEVQFF. The V and J genes are TRBV24-1 and TRBJ2-1; D may match TRBD1 or TRBD2 (5 bases each). V lost 7 bases, J lost 12 bases, and 24 bases lay in between. The germline gives CDR1 KGHDR, CDR2 SFDVKD. The CDR3 is made up of 15 amino acids.

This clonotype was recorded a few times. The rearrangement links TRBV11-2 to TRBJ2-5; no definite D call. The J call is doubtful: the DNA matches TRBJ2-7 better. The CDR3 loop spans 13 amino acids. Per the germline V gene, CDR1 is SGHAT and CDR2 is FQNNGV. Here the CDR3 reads CASSLTPMVEQYF. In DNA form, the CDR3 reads TGTGCCAGCAGCTTGACTCCTATGGTCGAGCAGTACTTC.

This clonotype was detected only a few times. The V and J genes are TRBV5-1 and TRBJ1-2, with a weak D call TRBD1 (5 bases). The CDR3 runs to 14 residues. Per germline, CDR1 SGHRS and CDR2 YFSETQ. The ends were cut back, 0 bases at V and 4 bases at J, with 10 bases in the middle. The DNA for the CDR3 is TGCGCCAGCAGCTTGGCAACAGGATTCTATGGCTACACCTTC. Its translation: CASSLATGFYGYTF.

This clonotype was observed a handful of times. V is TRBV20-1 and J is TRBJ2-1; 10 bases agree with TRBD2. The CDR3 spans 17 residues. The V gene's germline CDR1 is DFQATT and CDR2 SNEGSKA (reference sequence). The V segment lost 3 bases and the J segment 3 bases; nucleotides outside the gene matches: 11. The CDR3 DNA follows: TGCAGTGCTAGCCAACAAAGGACTAGCGGCCTCTACAATGAGCAGTTCTTC. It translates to CSASQQRTSGLYNEQFF.